This T cell receptor beta chain was sequenced during a study of a mutant IDH1 vaccine in newly diagnosed glioma. Turning to the study itself: Patients came in for eight vaccinations, in weeks 1, 3, 5, 7, 11, 15, 19 and 23. The treated population exhibited a male proportion of roughly 62%, a female proportion of approximately 38%, and a mean age of around 40 years. Most patients had radiochemotherapy with temozolomide before enrollment; others had one alone.

The sample's time point: week 23, last vaccination. Every vaccination contained 300 ug of the mutant IDH1 20-mer peptide and was paired with topical imiquimod. The data were produced by immunoSEQ multiplex PCR, yet TCRdb's version contains in-frame clones alone and is incomplete. The data contain 50,000 to 70,000 clones, roughly 77% of them singletons. Points on this clone: The antigen is unknown. An end of the junction does not agree with germline; a read error may underlie this.

This TCR derives from a woman aged 40-49 years with glioma. Some clones in this sample may be carry-over from other donors' samples. Specimen: PBMCs, collected from a glioma patient whose treatment included an IDH1 peptide vaccine.

Here the CDR3 DNA reads TGTGCCAGCAGCTTAGGTAGACAGATTGACTTC. Protein sequence: CASSLGRQIDF. V usage is TRBV11-2 and J usage is TRBJ1-2; D is possibly TRBD1 (5 bases). CDR3 length: 11 residues. CDR1 is SGHAT and CDR2 is FQNNGV in the germline V gene.